This paragraph reports one T cell receptor (beta chain). What this receptor recognizes is not known. This is likely a read error, given that the CDR3 carries no conserved phenylalanine or tryptophan at its end. It is unclear where the CDR3 begins or ends on the DNA, so no DNA is shown, and the CDR3 is as TCRdb lists it. Profiling of TCR beta VDJ combinations and CDR3 sequences used genomic DNA as the template. An Illumina HiSeq 2000 was the platform used for TCR repertoire sequencing. The paper's data handling went like this. Repertoires were assessed using TRBV/TRBJ rearrangement plots, CDR3 size and DJ length profiles, and Simpson's diversity index. Whichever DNA sequence was most abundant in the deep sequencing data was defined as the immunodominant clone. CDR3 amino acid sequences were screened for sharing across subjects and compared with published repertoires and the VDJdb database. The raw public reads went through TCRdb reprocessing: fastp at Q25, MiXCR clone calling, in-frame beta chains kept. A single entry per CDR3 protein holds the most common genes and DNA from its merged rows. The V and J calls and clone size are TCRdb's, not the authors'. The sample includes a few hundred thousand distinct CDR3 sequences, with about 56% observed a single time. The ten top clones hold approximately 8% of the sample.

This record belongs to a study of CD8+CD57+ T cells in acquired aplastic anemia (dated by TCRdb to 2017 to 2018). With respect to the entire study: DNA extracted from sorted CD4+ and CD8+ cells had a mean of about 3 ug, with a range of 0.2 to 27.4 ug. Beyond this particular receptor, the publication reports: Patients and healthy controls showed no significant difference in CD8+ Simpson's diversity (P=0.060). Around 31 CD8+ CDR3 sequences were shared between patients and controls but appeared highly expressed in patients and within their immunodominant clones.

The CDR3 is 10 residues long, counting both termini. CDR1 and CDR2 are read off the germline V gene (reference sequence) as DFQATT and SNEGSKA. In the study, sorted CD4+ and CD8+ blood T cells from patients with severe aplastic anemia and from healthy subjects underwent deep sequencing of TCR repertoires. Ficoll-Paque density gradient centrifugation was used to isolate peripheral blood mononuclear cells. Before DNA extraction, CD4+ and CD8+ T cells were sorted with FACS or magnetic beads. This TCR derives from a human donor with severe aplastic anemia or a healthy control (not recorded which). The sample taken for sequencing was sorted CD4+, CD8+, or CD8+CD57+ T cells (not recorded which) from PBMCs. The rearrangement combines TRBV20-1 with TRBJ2-1; TRBD2, as called in the table, went unchecked against the DNA. The CDR3 reads CSARDSNGRI.